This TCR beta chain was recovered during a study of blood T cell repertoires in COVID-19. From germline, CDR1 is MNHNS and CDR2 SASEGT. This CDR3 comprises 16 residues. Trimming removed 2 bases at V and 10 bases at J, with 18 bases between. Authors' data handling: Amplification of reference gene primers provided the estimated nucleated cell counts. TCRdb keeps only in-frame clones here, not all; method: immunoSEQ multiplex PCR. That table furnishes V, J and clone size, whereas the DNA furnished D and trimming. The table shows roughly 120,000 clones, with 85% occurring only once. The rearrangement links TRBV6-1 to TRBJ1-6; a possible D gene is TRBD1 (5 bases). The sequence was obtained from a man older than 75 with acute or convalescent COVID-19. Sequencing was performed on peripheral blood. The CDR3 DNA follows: TGTGCCAGCAGTGAAATTACCGGGCAGGGCGACTCACCCCTCCACTTT. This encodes CASSEITGQGDSPLHF.